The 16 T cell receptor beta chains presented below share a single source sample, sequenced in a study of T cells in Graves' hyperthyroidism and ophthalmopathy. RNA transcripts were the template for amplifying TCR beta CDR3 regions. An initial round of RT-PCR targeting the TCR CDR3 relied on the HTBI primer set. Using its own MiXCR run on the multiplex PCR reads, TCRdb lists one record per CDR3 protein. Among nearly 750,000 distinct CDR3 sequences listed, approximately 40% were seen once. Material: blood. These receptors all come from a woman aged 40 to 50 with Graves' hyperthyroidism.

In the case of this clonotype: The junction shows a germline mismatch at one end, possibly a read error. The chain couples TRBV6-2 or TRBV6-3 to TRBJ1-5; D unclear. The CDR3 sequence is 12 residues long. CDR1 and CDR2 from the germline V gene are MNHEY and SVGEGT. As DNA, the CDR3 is TGTGCCAGCAGTTTGTCAGGTCTCAAAACCGATTTT. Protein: CASSLSGLKTDF.

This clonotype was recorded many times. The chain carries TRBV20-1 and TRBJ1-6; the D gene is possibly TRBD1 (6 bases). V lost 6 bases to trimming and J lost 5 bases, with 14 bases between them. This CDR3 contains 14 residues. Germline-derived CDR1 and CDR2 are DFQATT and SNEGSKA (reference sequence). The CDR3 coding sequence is TGCAGTGCCCCGGGACATCATCATAATTCACCCCTCCACTTT. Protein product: CSAPGHHHNSPLHF.

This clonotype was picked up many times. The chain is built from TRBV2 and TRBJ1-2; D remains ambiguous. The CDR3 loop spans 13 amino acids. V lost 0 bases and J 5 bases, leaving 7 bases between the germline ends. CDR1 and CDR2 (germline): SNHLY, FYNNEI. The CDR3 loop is CASSEAPSYGYTF. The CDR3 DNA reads TGTGCCAGCAGTGAAGCCCCTTCTTATGGCTACACCTTC.

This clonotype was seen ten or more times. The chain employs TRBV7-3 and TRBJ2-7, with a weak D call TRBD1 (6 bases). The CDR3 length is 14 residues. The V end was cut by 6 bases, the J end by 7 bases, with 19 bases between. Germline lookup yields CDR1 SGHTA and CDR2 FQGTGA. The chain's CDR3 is CASRASGTLGEQYF. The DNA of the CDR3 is TGTGCCAGCAGGGCTTCCGGGACACTGGGAGAGCAGTACTTC.

CDR3 sequence (DNA): TGCAGTGCACCGAACCGGGACAGGGGGCTGGCGGACTCTGGAAACACCATATATTTT. Translated: CSAPNRDRGLADSGNTIYF. This chain links TRBV20-1 with TRBJ1-3; 12 nucleotides match TRBD1. The length of the CDR3 is 19 residues. With V trimmed by 6 bases and J by 0 bases, 15 bases remained unmatched. Germline lookup yields CDR1 DFQATT and CDR2 SNEGSKA (reference sequence).

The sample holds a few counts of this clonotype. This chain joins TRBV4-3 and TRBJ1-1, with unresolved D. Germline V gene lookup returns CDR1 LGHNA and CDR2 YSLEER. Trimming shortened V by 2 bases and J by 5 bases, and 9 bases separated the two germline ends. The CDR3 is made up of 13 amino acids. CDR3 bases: TGCGCCAGCAGCCAAACCGACGGGACTGAAGCTTTCTTT. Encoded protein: CASSQTDGTEAFF.

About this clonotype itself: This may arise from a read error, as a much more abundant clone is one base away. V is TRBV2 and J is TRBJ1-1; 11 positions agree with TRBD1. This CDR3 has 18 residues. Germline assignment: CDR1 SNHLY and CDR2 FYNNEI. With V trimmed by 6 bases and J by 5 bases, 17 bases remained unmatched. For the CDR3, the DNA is TGTGCCAGCAGCGTAGACCAGGACAGGGGGCGCGTAAAGACTGAAGCTTTCTTT. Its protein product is CASSVDQDRGRVKTEAFF.

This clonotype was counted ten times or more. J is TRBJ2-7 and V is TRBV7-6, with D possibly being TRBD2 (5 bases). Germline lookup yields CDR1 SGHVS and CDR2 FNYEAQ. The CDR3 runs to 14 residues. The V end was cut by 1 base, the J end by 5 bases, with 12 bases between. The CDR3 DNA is TGTGCCAGCAGCTTAGTAGTAGAGGGAAACGAGCAGTACTTC. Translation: CASSLVVEGNEQYF.

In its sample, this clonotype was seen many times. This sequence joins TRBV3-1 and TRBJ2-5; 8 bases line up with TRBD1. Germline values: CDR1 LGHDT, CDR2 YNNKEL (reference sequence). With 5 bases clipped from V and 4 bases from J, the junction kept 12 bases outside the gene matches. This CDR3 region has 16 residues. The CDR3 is CASSSPWTGNGETQYF. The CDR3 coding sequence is TGTGCCAGCAGCTCCCCTTGGACAGGGAACGGAGAGACCCAGTACTTC.

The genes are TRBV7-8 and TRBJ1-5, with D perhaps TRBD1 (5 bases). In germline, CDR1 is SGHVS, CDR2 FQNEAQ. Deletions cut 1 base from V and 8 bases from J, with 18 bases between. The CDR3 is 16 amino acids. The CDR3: CASSLGSSGATKPQHF. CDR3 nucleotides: TGTGCCAGCAGCTTAGGAAGTTCCGGGGCGACTAAGCCCCAGCATTTT.

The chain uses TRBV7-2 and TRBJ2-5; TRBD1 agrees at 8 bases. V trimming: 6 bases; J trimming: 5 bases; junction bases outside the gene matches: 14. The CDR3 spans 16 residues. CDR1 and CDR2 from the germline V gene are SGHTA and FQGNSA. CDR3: CASSLRPWTGKETQYF. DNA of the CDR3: TGTGCCAGCAGTTTACGGCCCTGGACAGGGAAGGAGACCCAGTACTTC.

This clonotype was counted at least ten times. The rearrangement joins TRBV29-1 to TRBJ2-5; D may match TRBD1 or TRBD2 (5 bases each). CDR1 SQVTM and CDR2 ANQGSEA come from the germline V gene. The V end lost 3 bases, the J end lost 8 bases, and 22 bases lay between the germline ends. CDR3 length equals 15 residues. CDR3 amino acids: CSVDATAWDADTQYF. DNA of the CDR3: TGCAGCGTTGATGCGACAGCTTGGGACGCGGACACCCAGTACTTC.

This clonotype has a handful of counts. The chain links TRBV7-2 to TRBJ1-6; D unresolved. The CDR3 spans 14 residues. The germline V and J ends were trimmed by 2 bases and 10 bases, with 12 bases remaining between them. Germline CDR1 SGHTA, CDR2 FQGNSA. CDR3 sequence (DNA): TGTGCCAGCAGCTTAACCCTAAAAGGGTCACCCCTCCACTTT. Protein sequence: CASSLTLKGSPLHF.

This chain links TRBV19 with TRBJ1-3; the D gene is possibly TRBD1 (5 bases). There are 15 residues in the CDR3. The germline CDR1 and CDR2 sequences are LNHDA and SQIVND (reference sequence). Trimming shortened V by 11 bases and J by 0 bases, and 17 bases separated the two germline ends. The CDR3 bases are TGTGCCTCCAGGGCACTCGAATTCTCTGGAAACACCATATATTTT. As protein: CASRALEFSGNTIYF. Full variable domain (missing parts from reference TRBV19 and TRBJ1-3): DGGITQSPKYLFRKEGQNVTLSCEQNLNHDAMYWYRQDPGQGLRLIYYSQIVNDFQKGDIAEGYSVSREKKESFPLTVTSAQKNPTAFYLCASRALEFSGNTIYFGEGSWLTVV.

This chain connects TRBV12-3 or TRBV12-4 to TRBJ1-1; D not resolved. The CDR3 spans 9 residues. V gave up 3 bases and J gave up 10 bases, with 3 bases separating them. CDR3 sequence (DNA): TGTGCCAGCAGTTTCCCAGCTTTCTTT. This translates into CASSFPAFF.

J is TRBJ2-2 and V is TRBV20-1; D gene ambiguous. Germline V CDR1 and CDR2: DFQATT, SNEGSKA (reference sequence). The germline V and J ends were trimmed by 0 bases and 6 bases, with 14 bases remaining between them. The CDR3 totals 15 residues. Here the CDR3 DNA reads TGCAGTGCTAGAGATCAGATAAGGAGCCCCGGGGAGCTGTTTTTT. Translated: CSARDQIRSPGELFF.